This T cell receptor beta chain was captured by sequencing in a study of metastatic and nonmetastatic thyroid tumors. The wider study: A comparison of repertoires was made across blood and tumor or nodule tissue from malignant and benign thyroid patients.

Original analysis: For papillary thyroid cancer, a distant-metastasis classifier was constructed from CDR3 differences observed across clinicopathological groups. TCRdb re-called the PCR reads with MiXCR. The V and J calls follow TCRdb's processing rather than the paper's. The sample yields over 20,000 clones, about a sixth seen once. The CDR3 totals 15 residues. V dropped 0 bases and J dropped 1 base, with 7 bases sitting between them. Per the germline V gene, CDR1 is SGHRS and CDR2 is YFSETQ. This clone was found many times. Its matching antigen is unknown. Findings and caveats of the study: Benign nodules were reported to have significantly lower TCR beta diversity than malignant thyroid tumors, in blood and tumor.

No treatment of any kind had been given to any patient before thyroid surgery. The source is a female donor with papillary thyroid cancer or a benign thyroid nodule (not recorded which). Some clones in this sample may be carry-over from other donors' samples. V usage is TRBV5-1 and J usage is TRBJ2-2; no reliable D call. What was sequenced was blood. CDR3 residues: CASSLGSGNTGELFF. In DNA form, the CDR3 reads TGCGCCAGCAGCTTGGGTTCGGGGAACACCGGGGAGCTGTTTTTT.